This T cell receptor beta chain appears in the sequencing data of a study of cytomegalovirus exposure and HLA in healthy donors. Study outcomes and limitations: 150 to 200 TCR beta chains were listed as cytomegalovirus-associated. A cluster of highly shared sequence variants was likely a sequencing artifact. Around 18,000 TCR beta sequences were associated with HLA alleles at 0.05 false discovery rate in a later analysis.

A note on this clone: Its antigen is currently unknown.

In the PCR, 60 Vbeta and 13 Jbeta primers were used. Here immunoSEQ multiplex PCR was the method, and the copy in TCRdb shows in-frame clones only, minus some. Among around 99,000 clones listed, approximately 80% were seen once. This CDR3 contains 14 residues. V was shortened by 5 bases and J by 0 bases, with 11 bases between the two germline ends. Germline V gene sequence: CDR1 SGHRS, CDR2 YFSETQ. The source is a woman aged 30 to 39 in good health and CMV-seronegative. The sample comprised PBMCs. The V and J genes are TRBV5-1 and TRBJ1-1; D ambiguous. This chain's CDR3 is CASSAGDLNTEAFF. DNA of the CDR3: TGCGCCAGCAGTGCTGGAGACTTGAACACTGAAGCTTTCTTT.